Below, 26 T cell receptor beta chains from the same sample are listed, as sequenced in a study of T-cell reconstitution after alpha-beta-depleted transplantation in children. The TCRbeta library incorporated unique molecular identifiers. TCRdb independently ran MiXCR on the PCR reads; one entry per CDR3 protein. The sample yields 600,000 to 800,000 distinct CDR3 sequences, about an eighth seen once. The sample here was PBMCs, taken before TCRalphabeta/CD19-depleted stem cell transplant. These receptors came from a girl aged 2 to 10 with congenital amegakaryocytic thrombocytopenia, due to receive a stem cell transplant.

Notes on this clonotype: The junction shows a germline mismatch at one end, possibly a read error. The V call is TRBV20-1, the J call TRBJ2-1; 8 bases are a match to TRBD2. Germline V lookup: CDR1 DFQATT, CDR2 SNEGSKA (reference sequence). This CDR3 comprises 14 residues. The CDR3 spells CSARAGTRYNEQLF. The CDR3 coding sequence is TGCAGTGCTAGAGCAGGGACTAGATACAATGAGCAGTTATTC.

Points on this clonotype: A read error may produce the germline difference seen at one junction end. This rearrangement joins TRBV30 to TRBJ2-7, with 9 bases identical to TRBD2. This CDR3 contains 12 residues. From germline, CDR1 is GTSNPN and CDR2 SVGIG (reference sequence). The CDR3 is CAWSAMGLASTF. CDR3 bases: TGTGCCTGGAGTGCGATGGGACTAGCTTCCACCTTC. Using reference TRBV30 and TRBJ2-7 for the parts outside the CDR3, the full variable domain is SQTIHQWPATLVQPVGSPLSLECTVEGTSNPNLYWYRQAAGRGLQLLFYSVGIGQISSEVPQNLSASRPQDRQFILSSKKLLLSDSGFYLCAWSAMGLASTFGPGTRLTVT.

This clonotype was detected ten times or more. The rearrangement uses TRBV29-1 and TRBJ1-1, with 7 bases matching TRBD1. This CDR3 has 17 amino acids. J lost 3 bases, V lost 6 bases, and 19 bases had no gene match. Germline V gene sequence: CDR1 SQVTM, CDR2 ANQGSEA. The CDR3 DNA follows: TGCAGCGTCAGGGGGACGAGGGGCTTTCTAGTGGACACTGAAGCTTTCTTT. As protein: CSVRGTRGFLVDTEAFF.

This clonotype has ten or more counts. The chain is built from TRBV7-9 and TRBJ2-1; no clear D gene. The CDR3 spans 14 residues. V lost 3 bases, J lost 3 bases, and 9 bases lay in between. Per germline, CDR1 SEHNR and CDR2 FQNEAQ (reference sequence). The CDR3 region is CASSLSRIYNEQFF. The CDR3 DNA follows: TGTGCCAGCAGCTTGTCCCGTATCTACAATGAGCAGTTCTTC.

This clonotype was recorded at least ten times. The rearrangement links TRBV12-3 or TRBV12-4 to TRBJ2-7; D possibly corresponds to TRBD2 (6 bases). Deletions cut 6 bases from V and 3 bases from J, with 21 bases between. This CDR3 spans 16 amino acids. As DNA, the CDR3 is TGTGCCAGCAGGGTCCATGACACGGGAGATAACTACGAGCAGTACTTC. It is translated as CASRVHDTGDNYEQYF.

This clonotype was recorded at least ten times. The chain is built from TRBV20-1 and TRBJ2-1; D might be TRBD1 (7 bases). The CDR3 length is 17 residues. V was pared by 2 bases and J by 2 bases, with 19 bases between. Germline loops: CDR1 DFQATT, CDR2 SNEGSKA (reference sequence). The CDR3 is CSARRGQSGLTYNEQFF. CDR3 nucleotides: TGCAGTGCTAGAAGGGGGCAGAGCGGGCTGACCTACAATGAGCAGTTCTTC.

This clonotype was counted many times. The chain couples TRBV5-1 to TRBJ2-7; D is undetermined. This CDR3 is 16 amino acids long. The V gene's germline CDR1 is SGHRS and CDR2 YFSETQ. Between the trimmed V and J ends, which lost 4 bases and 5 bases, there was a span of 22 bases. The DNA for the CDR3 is TGCGCCAGCAGCCCGCCTTCGGCTAGGTTGTACCACGAGCAGTACTTC. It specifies CASSPPSARLYHEQYF. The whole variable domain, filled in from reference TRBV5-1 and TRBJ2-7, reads KAGVTQTPRYLIKTRGQQVTLSCSPISGHRSVSWYQQTPGQGLQFLFEYFSETQRNKGNFPGRFSGRQFSNSRSEMNVSTLELGDSALYLCASSPPSARLYHEQYFGPGTRLTVT.

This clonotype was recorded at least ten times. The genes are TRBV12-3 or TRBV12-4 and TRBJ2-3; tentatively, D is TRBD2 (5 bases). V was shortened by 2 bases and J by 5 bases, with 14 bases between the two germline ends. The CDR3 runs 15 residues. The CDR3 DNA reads TGTGCCAGCAGTTTAATGGGAGCGCCGGGAGATACGCAGTATTTT. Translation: CASSLMGAPGDTQYF.

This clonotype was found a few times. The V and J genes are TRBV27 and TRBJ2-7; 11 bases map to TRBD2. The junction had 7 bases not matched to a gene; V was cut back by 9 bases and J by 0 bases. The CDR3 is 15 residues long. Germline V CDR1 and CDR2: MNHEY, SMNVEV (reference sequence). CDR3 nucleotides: TGTGCCAGTTTTAGCGGGAGGGCTAGCTCCTACGAGCAGTACTTC. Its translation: CASFSGRASSYEQYF.

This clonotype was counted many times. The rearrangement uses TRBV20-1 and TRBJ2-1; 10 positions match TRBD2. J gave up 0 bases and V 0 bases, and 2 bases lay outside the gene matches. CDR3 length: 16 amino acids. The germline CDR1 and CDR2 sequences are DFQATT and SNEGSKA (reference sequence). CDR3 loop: CSARDASGSSYNEQFF. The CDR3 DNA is TGCAGTGCTAGAGACGCTAGCGGGAGCTCCTACAATGAGCAGTTCTTC.

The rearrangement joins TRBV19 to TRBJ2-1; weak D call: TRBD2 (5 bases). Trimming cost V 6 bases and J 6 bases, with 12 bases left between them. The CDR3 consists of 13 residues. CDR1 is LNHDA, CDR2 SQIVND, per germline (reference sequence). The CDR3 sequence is CASRDPGSNEQFF. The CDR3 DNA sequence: TGTGCCAGTAGGGACCCGGGGAGCAATGAGCAGTTCTTC. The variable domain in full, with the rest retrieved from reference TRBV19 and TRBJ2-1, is DGGITQSPKYLFRKEGQNVTLSCEQNLNHDAMYWYRQDPGQGLRLIYYSQIVNDFQKGDIAEGYSVSREKKESFPLTVTSAQKNPTAFYLCASRDPGSNEQFFGPGTRLTVL.

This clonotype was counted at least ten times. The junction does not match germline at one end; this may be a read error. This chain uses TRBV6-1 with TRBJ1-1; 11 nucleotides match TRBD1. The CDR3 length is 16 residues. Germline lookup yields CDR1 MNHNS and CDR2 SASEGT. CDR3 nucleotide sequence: TGTGCCAGCAGCGAAGGACAGGGGGCGTGGGACACTGAAGCTTTCTTT. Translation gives CASSEGQGAWDTEAFF.

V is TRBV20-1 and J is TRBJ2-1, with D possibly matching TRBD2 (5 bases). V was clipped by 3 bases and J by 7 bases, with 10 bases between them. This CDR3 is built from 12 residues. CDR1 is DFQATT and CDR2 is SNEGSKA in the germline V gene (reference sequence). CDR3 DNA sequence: TGCAGTGCTAGCCCTACGGGAAATGAGCAGTTCTTC. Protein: CSASPTGNEQFF.

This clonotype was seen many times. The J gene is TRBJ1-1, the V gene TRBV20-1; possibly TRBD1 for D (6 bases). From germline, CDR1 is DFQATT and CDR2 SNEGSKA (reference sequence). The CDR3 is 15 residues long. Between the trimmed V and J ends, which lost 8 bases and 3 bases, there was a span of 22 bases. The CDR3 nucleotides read TGCAGTAAAGTGGGCAGGGGAAATGAGGACACTGAAGCTTTCTTT. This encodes CSKVGRGNEDTEAFF.

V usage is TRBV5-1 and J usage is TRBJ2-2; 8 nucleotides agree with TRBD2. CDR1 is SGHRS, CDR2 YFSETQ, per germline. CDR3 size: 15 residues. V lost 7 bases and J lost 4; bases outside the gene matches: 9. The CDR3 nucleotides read TGCGCCAGCGAATGGGCGGGAGGCCTCACCGGGGAGCTGTTTTTT. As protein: CASEWAGGLTGELFF.

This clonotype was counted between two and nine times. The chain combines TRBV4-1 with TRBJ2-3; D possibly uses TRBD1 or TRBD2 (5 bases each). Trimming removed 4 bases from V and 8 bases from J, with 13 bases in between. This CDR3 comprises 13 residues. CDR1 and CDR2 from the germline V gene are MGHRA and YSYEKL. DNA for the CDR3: TGCGCCAGCAGCCCGGGGCCGGTCGGTACGCAGTATTTT. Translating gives CASSPGPVGTQYF.

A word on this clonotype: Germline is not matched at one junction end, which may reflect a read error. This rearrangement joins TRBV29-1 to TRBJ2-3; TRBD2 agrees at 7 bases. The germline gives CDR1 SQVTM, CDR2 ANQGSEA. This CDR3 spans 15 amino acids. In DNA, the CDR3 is TGCGGCGTTGTCCCCCGCGGGAGTCAGCCAGATACGCAGTATTTT. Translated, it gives CGVVPRGSQPDTQYF.

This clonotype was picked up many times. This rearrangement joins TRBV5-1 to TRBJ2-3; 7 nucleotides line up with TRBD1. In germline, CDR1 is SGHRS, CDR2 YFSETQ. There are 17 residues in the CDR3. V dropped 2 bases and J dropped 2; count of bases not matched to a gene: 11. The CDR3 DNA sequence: TGCGCCAGCAGCTTAGGGACAGCGAAAGCGCACACAGATACGCAGTATTTT. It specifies CASSLGTAKAHTDTQYF.

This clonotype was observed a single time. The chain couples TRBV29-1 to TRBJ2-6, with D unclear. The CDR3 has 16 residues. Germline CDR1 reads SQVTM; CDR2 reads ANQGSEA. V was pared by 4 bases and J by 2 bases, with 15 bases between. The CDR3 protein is CSVATLYLAGANVLTF. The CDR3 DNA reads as TGCAGCGTTGCCACATTGTACTTGGCTGGGGCCAACGTCCTGACTTTC. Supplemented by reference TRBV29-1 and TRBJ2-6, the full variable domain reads SAVISQKPSRDICQRGTSLTIQCQVDSQVTMMFWYRQQPGQSLTLIATANQGSEATYESGFVIDKFPISRPNLTFSTLTVSNMSPEDSSIYLCSVATLYLAGANVLTFGAGSRLTVL.

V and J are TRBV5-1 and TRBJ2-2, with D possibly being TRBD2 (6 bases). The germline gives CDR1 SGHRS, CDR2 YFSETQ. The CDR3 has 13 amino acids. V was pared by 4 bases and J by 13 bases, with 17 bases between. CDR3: CASSGGLPDWLFF. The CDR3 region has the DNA TGCGCCAGCAGCGGGGGACTCCCGGATTGGCTGTTTTTT.

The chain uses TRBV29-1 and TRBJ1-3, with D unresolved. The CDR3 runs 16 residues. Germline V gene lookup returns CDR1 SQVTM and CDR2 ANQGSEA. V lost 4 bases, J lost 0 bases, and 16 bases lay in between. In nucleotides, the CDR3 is TGCAGCGTTGTCCTCAATATGCCCTCCTCTGGAAACACCATATATTTT. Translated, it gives CSVVLNMPSSGNTIYF.

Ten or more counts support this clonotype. The CDR3 here is CASSSINSAKNIQYF. CDR3 DNA: TGCGCCAGCAGCTCGATCAATTCAGCCAAAAACATTCAGTACTTC. J is TRBJ2-4 and V is TRBV5-1; D gene uncertain. V lost 3 bases, J lost 0 bases, and 10 bases lay in between. The germline gives CDR1 SGHRS, CDR2 YFSETQ. The CDR3 contains 15 residues.

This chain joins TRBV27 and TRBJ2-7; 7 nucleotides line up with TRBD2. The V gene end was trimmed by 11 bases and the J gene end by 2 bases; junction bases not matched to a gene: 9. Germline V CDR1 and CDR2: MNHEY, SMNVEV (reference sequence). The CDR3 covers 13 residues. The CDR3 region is CAVISGHPYEQYF. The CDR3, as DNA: TGTGCCGTCATTAGCGGGCACCCCTACGAGCAGTACTTC.

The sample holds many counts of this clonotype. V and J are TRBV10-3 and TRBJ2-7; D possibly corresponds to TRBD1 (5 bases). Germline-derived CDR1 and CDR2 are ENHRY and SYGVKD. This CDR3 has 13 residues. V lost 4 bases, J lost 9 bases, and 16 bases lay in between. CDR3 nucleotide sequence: TGTGCCATCAGTGCGCCCAGGGAATTAGTGCAGTACTTC. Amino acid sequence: CAISAPRELVQYF.

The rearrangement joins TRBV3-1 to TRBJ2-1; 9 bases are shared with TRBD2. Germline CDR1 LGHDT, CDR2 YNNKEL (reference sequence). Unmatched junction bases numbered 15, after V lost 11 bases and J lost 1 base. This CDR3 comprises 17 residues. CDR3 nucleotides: TGTGCCTCCTGCCAAGATGGTCTAGCGGGATCCTACAATGAGCAGTTCTTC. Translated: CASCQDGLAGSYNEQFF.

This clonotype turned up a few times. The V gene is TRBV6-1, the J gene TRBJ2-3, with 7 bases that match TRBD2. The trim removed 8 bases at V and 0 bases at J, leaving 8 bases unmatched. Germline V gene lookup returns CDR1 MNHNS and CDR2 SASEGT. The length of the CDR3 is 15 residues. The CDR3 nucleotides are TGTGCCAGCTCAGCGGGAAAGGCTAGCACAGATACGCAGTATTTT. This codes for CASSAGKASTDTQYF.